This T cell receptor beta chain was captured in a study of blood T cell repertoires in COVID-19. For the study at large: Samples taken during acute and convalescent COVID-19 were collected in the United States, Italy and Spain. PBMCs, B-cell-depleted T cells, or T cells were the source of the cDNA or gDNA that made up the material.

Under the authors' procedure: For nucleated cells, counts were estimated from reference gene primer amplification. This table comes from immunoSEQ multiplex PCR, and its TCRdb copy is limited to in-frame clones, with some not included. V, J and clone size are those of that table, while D and trimming were read from the DNA. This repertoire shows over 9,000 clones, about four fifths found once; its top ten account for about 6.9%. CDR3 length: 20 residues. V was pared by 2 bases and J by 1 base, with 15 bases of the junction left unmatched. Germline V lookup: CDR1 PRHDT, CDR2 FYEKMQ (reference sequence).

Sequenced sample: peripheral blood. The source of this sequence is a man between 65 and 85 years old with active COVID-19. V gene TRBV13 combines with J gene TRBJ1-1, with TRBD1 matching 11 bases. CDR3 in DNA: TGTGCCAGCAGCTTAATCCCCGGACAGGGGGCGGTAATGGGGAACACTGAAGCTTTCTTT. It is translated as CASSLIPGQGAVMGNTEAFF.